Detailed here is one T cell receptor (beta chain). The data were taken from a study of blood T cell repertoires in COVID-19. Study in general: Sites across the United States, Italy and Spain contributed samples from acute and convalescent COVID-19. From T cells, B-cell-depleted T cells, or PBMCs came the material, which was cDNA or gDNA.

Germline values: CDR1 SGHVS, CDR2 FQNEAQ. V gave up 1 base and J gave up 0 bases; unmatched junction bases: 10. There are 18 residues in the CDR3. Sequencing was performed with immunoSEQ multiplex PCR; in TCRdb, only in-frame clones are kept and a portion is missing. The repertoire holds around 230,000 clones, with approximately 88% as singletons. The sequence derives from a middle-aged woman with acute COVID-19. The sequencing input was PBMCs or T cells enriched from blood (not recorded which). The rearrangement links TRBV7-8 to TRBJ2-5, with 8 bases aligning to TRBD1. The DNA for the CDR3 is TGTGCCAGCAGCTTAGTTAGGGCAGGGGGCCAACACCAAGAGACCCAGTACTTC. Translated, it gives CASSLVRAGGQHQETQYF.